The 3 T cell receptor beta chains in this list originate from one sample, sequenced in a study of memory CD4+ T cells and cytomegalovirus serostatus. Single viable CD3+CD4+CD8-CD45RO+ cells were sorted as the memory CD4+ T cells. Produced via immunoSEQ multiplex PCR; TCRdb's table is partial and in-frame only. Of 40,000 to 50,000 clones listed, approximately 74% are singletons. The material sequenced was memory CD4+ T cells from blood. These receptors were obtained from an adult in good health and CMV-seropositive.

V gene TRBV27 combines with J gene TRBJ1-1; D gene ambiguous. V lost 6 bases and J 1 base, leaving 6 bases between the germline ends. The CDR3 totals 12 residues. CDR1 MNHEY and CDR2 SMNVEV come from the germline V gene (reference sequence). For the CDR3, the DNA is TGTGCCAGCAGGGACCCGAACACTGAAGCTTTCTTT. Its translation: CASRDPNTEAFF.

The CDR3 region has the DNA TGTGCCAGCAGCTTACGGGACAGGGTGACTAACACTGAAGCTTTCTTT. Its protein is CASSLRDRVTNTEAFF. This chain uses TRBV7-8 with TRBJ1-1, with 9 nucleotides matching TRBD1. Trimming at V came to 2 bases and at J to 2 bases, leaving 6 bases not matched to a gene. This CDR3 is 16 amino acids long. Germline assignment: CDR1 SGHVS and CDR2 FQNEAQ.

This clone was observed a few times. The chain is built from TRBV7-2 and TRBJ1-1; the D is unclear. Germline V lookup: CDR1 SGHTA, CDR2 FQGNSA. The ends were cut back, 2 bases at V and 2 bases at J, with 6 bases in the middle. The CDR3 spans 13 residues. The DNA of the CDR3 is TGTGCCAGCAGCTTATGGGGTAACACTGAAGCTTTCTTT. As protein: CASSLWGNTEAFF.